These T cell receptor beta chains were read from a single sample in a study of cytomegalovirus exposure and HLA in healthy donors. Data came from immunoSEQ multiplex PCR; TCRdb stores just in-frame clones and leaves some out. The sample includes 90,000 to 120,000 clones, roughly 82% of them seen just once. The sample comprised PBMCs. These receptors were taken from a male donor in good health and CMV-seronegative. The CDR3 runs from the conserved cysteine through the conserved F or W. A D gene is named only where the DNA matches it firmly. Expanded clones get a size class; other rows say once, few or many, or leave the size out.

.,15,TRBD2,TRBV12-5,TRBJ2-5,CASGLETSVGETQYF,TGTGCTAGTGGTTTGGAGACTAGCGTCGGAGAGACCCAGTACTTC
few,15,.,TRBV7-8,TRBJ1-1,CASSPTPRSNTEAFF,TGTGCCAGCAGCCCCACGCCGAGGTCGAACACTGAAGCTTTCTTT
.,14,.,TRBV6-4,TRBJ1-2,CASSDSLRGRGYTF,TGTGCCAGCAGTGACTCGCTCAGGGGACGTGGCTACACCTTC
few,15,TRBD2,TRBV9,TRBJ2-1,CASSVGLADNNEQFF,TGTGCCAGCAGCGTAGGGCTAGCGGATAACAATGAGCAGTTCTTC
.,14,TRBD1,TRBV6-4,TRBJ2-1,CASSDRWDSNEQFF,TGTGCCAGCAGTGACCGCTGGGACAGCAATGAGCAGTTCTTC
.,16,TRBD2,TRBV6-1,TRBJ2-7,CASSVGLAGRSYEQYF,TGTGCCAGCAGTGTCGGACTAGCGGGTAGGAGTTACGAGCAGTACTTC
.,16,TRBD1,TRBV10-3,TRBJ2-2,CAISGGQGAITGELFF,TGTGCCATCAGTGGGGGACAGGGGGCTATCACCGGGGAGCTGTTTTTT
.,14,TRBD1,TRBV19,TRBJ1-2,CASSGQGETYGYTF,TGTGCCAGTAGTGGACAGGGGGAGACCTATGGCTACACCTTC
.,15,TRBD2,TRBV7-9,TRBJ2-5,CASSLIWGGEETQYF,TGTGCCAGCAGCTTAATCTGGGGGGGGGAAGAGACCCAGTACTTC
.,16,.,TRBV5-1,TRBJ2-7,CASSSPTRETSHEQYF,TGCGCCAGCAGCTCCCCCACCCGGGAAACCAGCCACGAGCAGTACTTC
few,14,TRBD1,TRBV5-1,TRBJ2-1,CASRVGTGFGEQFF,TGCGCCAGCAGGGTTGGGACAGGGTTCGGTGAGCAGTTCTTC
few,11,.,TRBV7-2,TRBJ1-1,CASSSRSKAFF,TGTGCCAGCAGCTCCCGGTCTAAAGCTTTCTTT
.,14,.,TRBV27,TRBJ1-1,CASRPTDKNTEAFF,TGTGCCAGCAGACCTACCGACAAGAACACTGAAGCTTTCTTT
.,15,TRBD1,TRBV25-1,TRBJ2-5,CASSGGQGGFETQYF,TGTGCCAGCAGTGGGGGACAGGGGGGTTTTGAGACCCAGTACTTC